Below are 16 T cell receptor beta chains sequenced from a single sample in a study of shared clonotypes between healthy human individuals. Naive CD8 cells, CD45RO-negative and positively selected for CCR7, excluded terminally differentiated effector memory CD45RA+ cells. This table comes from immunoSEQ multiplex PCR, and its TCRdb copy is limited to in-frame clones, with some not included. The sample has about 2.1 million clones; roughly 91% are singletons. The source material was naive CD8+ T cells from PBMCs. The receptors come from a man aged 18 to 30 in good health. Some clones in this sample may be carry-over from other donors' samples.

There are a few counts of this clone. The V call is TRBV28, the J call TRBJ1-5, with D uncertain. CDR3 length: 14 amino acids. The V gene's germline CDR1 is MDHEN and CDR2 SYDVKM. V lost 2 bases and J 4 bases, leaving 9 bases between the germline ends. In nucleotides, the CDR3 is TGTGCCAGCAGTTTAATGCAAGATAATCAGCCCCAGCATTTT. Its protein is CASSLMQDNQPQHF.

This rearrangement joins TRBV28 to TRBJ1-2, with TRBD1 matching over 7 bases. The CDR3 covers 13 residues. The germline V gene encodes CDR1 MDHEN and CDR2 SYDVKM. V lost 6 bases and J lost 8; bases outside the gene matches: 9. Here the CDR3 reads CASSFDRDNGYTF. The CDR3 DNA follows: TGTGCCAGCAGCTTCGACAGGGATAACGGCTACACCTTC.

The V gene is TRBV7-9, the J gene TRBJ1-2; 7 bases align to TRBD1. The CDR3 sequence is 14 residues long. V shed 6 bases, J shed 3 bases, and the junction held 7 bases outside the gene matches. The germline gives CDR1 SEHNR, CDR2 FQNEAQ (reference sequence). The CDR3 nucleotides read TGTGCCAGCAGGTCGGGGGACAGCTACTATGGCTACACCTTC. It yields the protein CASRSGDSYYGYTF.

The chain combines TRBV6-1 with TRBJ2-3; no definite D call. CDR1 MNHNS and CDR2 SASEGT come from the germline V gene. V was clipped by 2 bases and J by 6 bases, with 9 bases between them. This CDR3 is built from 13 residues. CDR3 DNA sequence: TGTGCCAGCAGTGAATGGTTGCGGGATACGCAGTATTTT. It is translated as CASSEWLRDTQYF.

CDR3 DNA sequence: TGTGCCATCAGTGACACTACCCGGGACTCCGCTTACTTC. This gives the protein CAISDTTRDSAYF. This chain joins TRBV10-3 and TRBJ2-7; a possible D gene is TRBD2 (6 bases). CDR3 length: 13 residues. Between the trimmed V and J ends, which lost 3 bases and 13 bases, there was a span of 19 bases. The V gene's germline CDR1 is ENHRY and CDR2 SYGVKD.

The CDR3 nucleotides are TGTGCCAGCAGTTTGGTCAAGGCGCCCTATGGCTACACCTTC. As protein: CASSLVKAPYGYTF. V gene TRBV27 combines with J gene TRBJ1-2; unclear D gene. The CDR3 sequence is 14 residues long. Trimming shortened V by 3 bases and J by 4 bases, and 12 bases separated the two germline ends. Germline lookup yields CDR1 MNHEY and CDR2 SMNVEV (reference sequence).

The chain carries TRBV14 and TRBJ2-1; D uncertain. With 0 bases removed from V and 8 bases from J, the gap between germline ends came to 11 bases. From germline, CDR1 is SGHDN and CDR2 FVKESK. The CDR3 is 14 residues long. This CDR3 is CASSQDLSRDEQFF. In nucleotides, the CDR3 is TGTGCCAGCAGCCAAGATCTTTCTAGGGATGAGCAGTTCTTC.

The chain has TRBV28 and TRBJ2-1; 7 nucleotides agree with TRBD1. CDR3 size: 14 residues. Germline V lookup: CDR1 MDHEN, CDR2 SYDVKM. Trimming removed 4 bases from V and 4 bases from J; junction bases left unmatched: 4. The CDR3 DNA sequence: TGTGCCAGCAGTTACGGGACAGAATACAATGAGCAGTTCTTC. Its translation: CASSYGTEYNEQFF.

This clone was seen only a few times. Written as DNA, the CDR3 is TGTGCCAGCAGCCGGTCCGAAGCTTTCTTT. Its protein is CASSRSEAFF. The rearrangement uses TRBV7-9 and TRBJ1-1; no definite D call. The CDR3 length is 10 residues. Germline CDR1 SEHNR, CDR2 FQNEAQ (reference sequence). V lost 5 bases, J lost 8 bases, and 6 bases lay in between.

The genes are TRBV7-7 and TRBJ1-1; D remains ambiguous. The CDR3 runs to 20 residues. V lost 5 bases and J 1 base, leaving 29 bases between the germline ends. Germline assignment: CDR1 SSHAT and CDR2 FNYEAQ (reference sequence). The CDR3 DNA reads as TGTGCCAGCAGCCCTAGCGGGAGATCGGGCACCCGACACTCGAACACTGAAGCTTTCTTT. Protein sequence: CASSPSGRSGTRHSNTEAFF. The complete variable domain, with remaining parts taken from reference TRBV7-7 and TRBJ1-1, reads GAGVSQSPRYKVTKRGQDVTLRCDPISSHATLYWYQQALGQGPEFLTYFNYEAQPDKSGLPSDRFSAERPEGSISTLTIQRTEQRDSAMYRCASSPSGRSGTRHSNTEAFFGQGTRLTVV.

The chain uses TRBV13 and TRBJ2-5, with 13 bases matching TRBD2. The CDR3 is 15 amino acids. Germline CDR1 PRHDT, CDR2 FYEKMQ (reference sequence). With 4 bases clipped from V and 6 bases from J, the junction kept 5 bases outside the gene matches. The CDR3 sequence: CASSSGLAGVKTQYF. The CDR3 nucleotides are TGTGCCAGCAGCTCCGGACTAGCGGGAGTGAAGACCCAGTACTTC.

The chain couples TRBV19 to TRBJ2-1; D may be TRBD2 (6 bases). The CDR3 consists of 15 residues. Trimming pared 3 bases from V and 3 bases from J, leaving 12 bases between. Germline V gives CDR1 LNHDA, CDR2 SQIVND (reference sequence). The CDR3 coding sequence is TGTGCCAGTAGTATTAGGAGCGGGCTCTACAATGAGCAGTTCTTC. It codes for CASSIRSGLYNEQFF.

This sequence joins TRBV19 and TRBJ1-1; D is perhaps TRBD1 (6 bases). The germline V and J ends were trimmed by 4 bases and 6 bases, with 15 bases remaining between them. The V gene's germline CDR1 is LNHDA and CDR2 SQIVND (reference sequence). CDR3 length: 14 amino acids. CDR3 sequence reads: CASSTQTGFPEAFF. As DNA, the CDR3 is TGTGCCAGTAGTACCCAAACAGGGTTCCCTGAAGCTTTCTTT. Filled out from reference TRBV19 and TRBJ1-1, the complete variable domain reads DGGITQSPKYLFRKEGQNVTLSCEQNLNHDAMYWYRQDPGQGLRLIYYSQIVNDFQKGDIAEGYSVSREKKESFPLTVTSAQKNPTAFYLCASSTQTGFPEAFFGQGTRLTVV.

CDR3 sequence (DNA): TGTGCCAGCAGTTTAGGGGCACGGGGGGGACCCTCGGAGCAGTTCTTC. It is translated as CASSLGARGGPSEQFF. This chain connects TRBV27 to TRBJ2-1; 8 bases are shared with TRBD2. Germline-derived CDR1 and CDR2 are MNHEY and SMNVEV (reference sequence). This CDR3 has 16 residues. With 2 bases clipped from V and 10 bases from J, the junction kept 13 bases outside the gene matches.

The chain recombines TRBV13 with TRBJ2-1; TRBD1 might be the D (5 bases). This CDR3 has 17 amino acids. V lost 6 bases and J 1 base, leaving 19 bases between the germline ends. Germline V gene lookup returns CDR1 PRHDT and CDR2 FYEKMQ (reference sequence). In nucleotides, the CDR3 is TGTGCCAGCAGTTTGAGTCAGGGCGGTCAATCCTACAATGAGCAGTTCTTC. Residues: CASSLSQGGQSYNEQFF. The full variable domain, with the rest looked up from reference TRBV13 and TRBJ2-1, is AAGVIQSPRHLIKEKRETATLKCYPIPRHDTVYWYQQGPGQDPQFLISFYEKMQSDKGSIPDRFSAQQFSDYHSELNMSSLELGDSALYFCASSLSQGGQSYNEQFFGPGTRLTVL.

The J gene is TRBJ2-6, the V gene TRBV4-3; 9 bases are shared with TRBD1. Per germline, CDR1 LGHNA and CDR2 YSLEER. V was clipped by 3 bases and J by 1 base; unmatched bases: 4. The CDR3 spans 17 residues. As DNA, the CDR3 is TGCGCCAGCAGCCATCCCGGGACAGGGTCTGGGGCCAACGTCCTGACTTTC. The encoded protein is CASSHPGTGSGANVLTF.